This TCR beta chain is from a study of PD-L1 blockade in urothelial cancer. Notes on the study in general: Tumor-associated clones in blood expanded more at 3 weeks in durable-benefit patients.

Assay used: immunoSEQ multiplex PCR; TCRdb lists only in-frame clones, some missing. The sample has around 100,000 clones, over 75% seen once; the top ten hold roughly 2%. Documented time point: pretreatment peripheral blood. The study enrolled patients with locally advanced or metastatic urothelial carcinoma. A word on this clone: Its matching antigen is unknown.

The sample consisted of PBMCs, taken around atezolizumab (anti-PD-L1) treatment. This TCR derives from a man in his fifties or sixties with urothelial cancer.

The CDR3 loop reads CASSLSLTGGQGRYGYTF. In nucleotides, the CDR3 is TGTGCCAGCTCACTCTCGCTCACGGGTGGACAGGGTCGCTATGGCTACACCTTC. The rearrangement uses TRBV18 and TRBJ1-2; 8 bases align to TRBD1. CDR1 KGHSH and CDR2 LQKENI come from the germline V gene. The CDR3 totals 18 residues. Trimming took 4 bases from V and 4 from J; bases not matched to a gene: 17.